Described below is a single TCR beta chain sequence and its context. Its antigen is still unknown. The CDR3 has 16 amino acids. Looked up from germline, CDR1 is SGHTS and CDR2 is YDEGEE. Trimming removed 5 bases at V and 6 bases at J, with 21 bases between. These data originate in a study of cytomegalovirus exposure and HLA in healthy donors. Study conclusions and caveats: By a later analysis, the bulk of CMV-associated TCR beta chains appeared HLA-restricted. Associated with HLA alleles at 0.05 false discovery rate in a later analysis were 16,951 TCR beta sequences. A further, later analysis showed that HLA-associated TCR beta chains (compared with equally common others) were more clonally expanded.

Primers for the PCR totalled 60 Vbeta and 13 Jbeta. Profiling relied on immunoSEQ multiplex PCR, and the TCRdb table lists in-frame clones only, not all of them. The repertoire includes about 95,000 clones, 81% of them detected once, and approximately 4.2% sits in the top ten. This receptor was identified in a woman aged 70-85 years in good health and CMV-seropositive. This chain uses TRBV5-8 with TRBJ2-1; TRBD2 is a possible D gene (6 bases). Sequenced: PBMCs. CDR3 loop: CASSRRKRAGANEQFF. The CDR3 bases are TGTGCCAGCAGTCGCAGAAAGCGGGCCGGGGCCAATGAGCAGTTCTTC.